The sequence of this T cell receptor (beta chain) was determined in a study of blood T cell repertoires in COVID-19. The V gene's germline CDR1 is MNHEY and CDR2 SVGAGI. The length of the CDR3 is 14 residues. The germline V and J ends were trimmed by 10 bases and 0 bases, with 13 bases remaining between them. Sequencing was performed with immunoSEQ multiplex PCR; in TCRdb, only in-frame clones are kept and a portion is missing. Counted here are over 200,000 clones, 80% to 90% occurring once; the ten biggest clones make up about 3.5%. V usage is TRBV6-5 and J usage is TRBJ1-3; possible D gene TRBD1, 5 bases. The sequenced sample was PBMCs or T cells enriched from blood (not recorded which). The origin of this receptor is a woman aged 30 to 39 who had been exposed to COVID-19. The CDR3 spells CATLEQVSGNTIYF. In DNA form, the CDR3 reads TGTGCCACCCTAGAACAGGTCTCTGGAAACACCATATATTTT.